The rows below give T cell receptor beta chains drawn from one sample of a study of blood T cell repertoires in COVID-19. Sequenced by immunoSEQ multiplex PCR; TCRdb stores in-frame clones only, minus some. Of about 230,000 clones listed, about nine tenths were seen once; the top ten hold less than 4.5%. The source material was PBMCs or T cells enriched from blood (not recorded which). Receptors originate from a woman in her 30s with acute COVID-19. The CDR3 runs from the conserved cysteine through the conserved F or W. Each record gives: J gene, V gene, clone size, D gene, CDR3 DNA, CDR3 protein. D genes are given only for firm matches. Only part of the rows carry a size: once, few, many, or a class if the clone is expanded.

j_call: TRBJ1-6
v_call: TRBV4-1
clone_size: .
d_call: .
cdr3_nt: TGCGCCAGCAGCCAAGGATGGGGGGGACTCCACTTT
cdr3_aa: CASSQGWGGLHF

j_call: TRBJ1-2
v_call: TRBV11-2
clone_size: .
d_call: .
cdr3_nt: TGTGCCAGCAGCTTCGTAGATGGCTACACCTTC
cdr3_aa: CASSFVDGYTF

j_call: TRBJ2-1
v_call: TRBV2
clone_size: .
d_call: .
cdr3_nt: TGTGCCAGCAGCGCTAGTGAGCAGTTCTTC
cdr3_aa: CASSASEQFF

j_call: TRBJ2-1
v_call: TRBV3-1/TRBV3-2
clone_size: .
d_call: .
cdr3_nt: TGTGCCAGCAGCCAAGGTATGGGGCTGGATGAGCAGTTCTTC
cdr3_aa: CASSQGMGLDEQFF

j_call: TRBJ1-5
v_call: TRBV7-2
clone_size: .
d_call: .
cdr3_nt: TGTGCCAGCAGCTTAGATAGTAGCAATCAGCCCCAGCATTTT
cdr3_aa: CASSLDSSNQPQHF

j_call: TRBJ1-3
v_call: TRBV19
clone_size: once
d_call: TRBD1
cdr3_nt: TGTGCCAGCCGCCAAGGGACGGGACAGGGGAACACCATATATTTT
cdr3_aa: CASRQGTGQGNTIYF

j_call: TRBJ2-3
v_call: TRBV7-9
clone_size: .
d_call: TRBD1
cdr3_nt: TGTGCCAGCAGCCCCGGACAGGGTCCAGATACGCAGTATTTT
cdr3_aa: CASSPGQGPDTQYF

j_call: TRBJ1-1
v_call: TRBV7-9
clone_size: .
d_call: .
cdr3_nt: TGTGCCAGCAGCTTATTGGGCATTGAAGCTTTCTTT
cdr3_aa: CASSLLGIEAFF

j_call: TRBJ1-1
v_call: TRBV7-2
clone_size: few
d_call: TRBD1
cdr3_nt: TGTGCCAGCAGCTTAGGGGACAGGGGCACTGAAGCTTTCTTT
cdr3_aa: CASSLGDRGTEAFF

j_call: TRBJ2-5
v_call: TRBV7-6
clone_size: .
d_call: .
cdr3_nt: TGTGCCAGCAGTCTCGGGGGTTCAGAGACCCAGTACTTC
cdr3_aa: CASSLGGSETQYF

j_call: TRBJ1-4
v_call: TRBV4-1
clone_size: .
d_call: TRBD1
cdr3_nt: TGCGCCAGCAGCCAAGAGGTGCGGACAGGGGGGGCTACTAATGAAAAACTGTTTTTT
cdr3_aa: CASSQEVRTGGATNEKLFF

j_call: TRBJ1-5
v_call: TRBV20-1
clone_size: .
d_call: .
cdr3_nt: TGCAGTGCCAGTGAGGGGCCCAGCAATCAGCCCCAGCATTTT
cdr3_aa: CSASEGPSNQPQHF

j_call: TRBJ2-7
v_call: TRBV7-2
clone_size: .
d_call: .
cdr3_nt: TGTGCCAGCAGCTTAGACGGCGGCCCCTACGAGCAGTACTTC
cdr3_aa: CASSLDGGPYEQYF

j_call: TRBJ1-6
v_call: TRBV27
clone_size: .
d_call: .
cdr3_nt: TGTGCCAGCAGTTATAACAGGGTTTATAATTCACCCCTCCACTTT
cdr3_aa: CASSYNRVYNSPLHF

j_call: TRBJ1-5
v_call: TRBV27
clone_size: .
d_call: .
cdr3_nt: TGTGCCAGCAACCCTCAGGCATCGAGCAATCAGCCCCAGCATTTT
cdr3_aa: CASNPQASSNQPQHF

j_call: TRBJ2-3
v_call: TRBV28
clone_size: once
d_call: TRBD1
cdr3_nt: TGTGCCAGCAGTCTACCAGGGGGAGTCACAGATACGCAGTATTTT
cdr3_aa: CASSLPGGVTDTQYF

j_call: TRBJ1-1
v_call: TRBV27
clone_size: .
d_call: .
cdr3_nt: TGTGCCAGCAGTTTACTGGGGACAACGAACACTGAAGCTTTCTTT
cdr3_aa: CASSLLGTTNTEAFF

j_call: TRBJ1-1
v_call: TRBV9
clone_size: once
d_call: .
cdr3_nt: TGTGCCAGCACCCCCGACAGAATGAACACTGAAGCTTTCTTT
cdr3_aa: CASTPDRMNTEAFF

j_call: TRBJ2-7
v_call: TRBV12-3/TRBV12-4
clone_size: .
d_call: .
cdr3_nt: TGTGCCAGCAGTTGGGACAAATACGAGCAGTACTTC
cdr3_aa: CASSWDKYEQYF

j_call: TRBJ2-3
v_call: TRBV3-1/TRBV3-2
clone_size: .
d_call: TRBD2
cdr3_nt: TGTGCCAGCAGCACTCGACTAGCGGGGGGGCCAGATGGAGATACGCAGTATTTT
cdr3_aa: CASSTRLAGGPDGDTQYF

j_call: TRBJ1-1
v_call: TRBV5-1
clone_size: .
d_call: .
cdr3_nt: TGCGCCAGCAGCTTGGAACGGGAAGGAGCTTTCTTT
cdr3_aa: CASSLEREGAFF

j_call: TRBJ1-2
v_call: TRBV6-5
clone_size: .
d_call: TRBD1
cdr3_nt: TGTGCCAGCAGTTACTCGACGACAGGGTTCTATGGCTACACCTTC
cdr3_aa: CASSYSTTGFYGYTF

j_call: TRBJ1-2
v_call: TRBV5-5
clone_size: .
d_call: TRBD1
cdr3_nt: TGTGCCAGCAGCTTGACCGGGACAGTAAGAGGATGGGGTGGCTACACCTTC
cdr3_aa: CASSLTGTVRGWGGYTF

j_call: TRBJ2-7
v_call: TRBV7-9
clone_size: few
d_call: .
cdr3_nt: TGTGCCAGCAGCCCCAGGGACTCTTCCTACGAGCAGTACTTC
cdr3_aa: CASSPRDSSYEQYF

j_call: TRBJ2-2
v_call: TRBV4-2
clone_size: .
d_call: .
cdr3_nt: TGTGCCAGCAGCCAAGATGAGGCCGGGGAGCTGTTTTTT
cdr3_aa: CASSQDEAGELFF

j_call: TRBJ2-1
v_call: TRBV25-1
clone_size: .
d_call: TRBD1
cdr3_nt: TGTGCCAGCAGTACCGGGACAGGTTACAATGAGCAGTTCTTC
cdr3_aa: CASSTGTGYNEQFF

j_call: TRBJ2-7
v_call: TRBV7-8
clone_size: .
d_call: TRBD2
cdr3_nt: TGTGCCAGCAGCTCACTAGCGGACTACGAGCAGTACTTC
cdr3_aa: CASSSLADYEQYF

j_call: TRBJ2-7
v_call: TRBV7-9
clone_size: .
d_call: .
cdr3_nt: TGTGCCAGCAGCTTATTCCGGGATGCCTACGAGCAGTACTTC
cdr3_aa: CASSLFRDAYEQYF

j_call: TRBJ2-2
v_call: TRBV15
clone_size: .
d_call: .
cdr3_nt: TGTGCCACCAGCACCCGCGGGGCCGGCGGGGAGCTGTTTTTT
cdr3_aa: CATSTRGAGGELFF

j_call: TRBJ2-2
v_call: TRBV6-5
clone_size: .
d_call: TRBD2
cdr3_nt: TGTGCCAGCAGTTTAGTAGCGGGGACGAACACCGGGGAGCTGTTTTTT
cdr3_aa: CASSLVAGTNTGELFF

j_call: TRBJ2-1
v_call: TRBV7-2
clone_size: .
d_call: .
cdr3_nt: TGTGCCAGCAGCTTTTATTTAGCGTTCGACAATGAGCAGTTCTTC
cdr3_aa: CASSFYLAFDNEQFF

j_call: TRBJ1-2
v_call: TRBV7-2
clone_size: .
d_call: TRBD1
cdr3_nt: TGTGCCAGCAGCTTTACAGGGGAAAATGGCTACACCTTC
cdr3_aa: CASSFTGENGYTF

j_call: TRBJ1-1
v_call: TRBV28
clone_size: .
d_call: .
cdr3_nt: TGTGCCAGCAGTTTTCATAGGGACTCGGACACTGAAGCTTTCTTT
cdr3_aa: CASSFHRDSDTEAFF

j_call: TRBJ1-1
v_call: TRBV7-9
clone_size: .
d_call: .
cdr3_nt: TGTGCCAGCAGGGCTAACACTGAAGCTTTCTTT
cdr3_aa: CASRANTEAFF

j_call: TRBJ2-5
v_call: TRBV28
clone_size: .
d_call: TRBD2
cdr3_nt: TGTGCCAGTGGGACTAGCGTTCTCGCGACCCAGTACTTC
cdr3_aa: CASGTSVLATQYF

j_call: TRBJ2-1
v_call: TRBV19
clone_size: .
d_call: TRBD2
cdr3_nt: TGTGCCAGTAGTAGTCAAGCGGGGGGGAACAATGAGCAGTTCTTC
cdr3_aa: CASSSQAGGNNEQFF

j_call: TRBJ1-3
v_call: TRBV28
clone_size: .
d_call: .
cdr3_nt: TGTGCCAGCAGTTTACTAGCGTTTACCTCTGGAAACACCATATATTTT
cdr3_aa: CASSLLAFTSGNTIYF

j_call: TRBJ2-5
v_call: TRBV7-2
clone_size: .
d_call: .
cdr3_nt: TGTGCCAGCAGCTTATCTAGTCGGGAAGAGACCCAGTACTTC
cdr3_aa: CASSLSSREETQYF

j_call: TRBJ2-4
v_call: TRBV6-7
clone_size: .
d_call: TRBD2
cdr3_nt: TGTGCCAGCAGTTACCGGGTAAGCGGGGGGGCCAAAAACATTCAGTACTTC
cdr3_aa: CASSYRVSGGAKNIQYF

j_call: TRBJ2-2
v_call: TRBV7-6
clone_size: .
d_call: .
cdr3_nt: TGTGCCAGCAGCTTAATGGGAAACAGGGTGGCCGGGGAGCTGTTTTTT
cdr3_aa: CASSLMGNRVAGELFF

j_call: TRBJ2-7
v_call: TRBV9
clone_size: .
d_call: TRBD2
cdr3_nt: TGTGCCAGCAGCCGGGCAGCGGGGGGGCTCGACGAGCAGTACTTC
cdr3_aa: CASSRAAGGLDEQYF

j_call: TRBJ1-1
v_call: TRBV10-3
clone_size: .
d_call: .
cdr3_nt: TGTGCCATCAGGGACGGACACCTGCCCACTGAAGCTTTCTTT
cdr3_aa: CAIRDGHLPTEAFF

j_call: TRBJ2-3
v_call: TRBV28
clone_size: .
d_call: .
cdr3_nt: TGTGCCAGCAGTTTTTACAGGGCCACAGATACGCAGTATTTT
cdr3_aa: CASSFYRATDTQYF

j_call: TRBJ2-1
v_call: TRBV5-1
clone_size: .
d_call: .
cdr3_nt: TGCGCCAGCAGCTTGGGAAACGGGAATGAGCAGTTCTTC
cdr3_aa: CASSLGNGNEQFF

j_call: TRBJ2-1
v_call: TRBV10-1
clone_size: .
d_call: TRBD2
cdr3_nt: TGCGCCAGCAGTGACCGACTAGCGGGGGTTAATGAGCAGTTCTTC
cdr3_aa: CASSDRLAGVNEQFF

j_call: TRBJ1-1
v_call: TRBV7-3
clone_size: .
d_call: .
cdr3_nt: TGTGCCAGCAGCTTAAACCCAACAGCGAACACTGAAGCTTTCTTT
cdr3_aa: CASSLNPTANTEAFF

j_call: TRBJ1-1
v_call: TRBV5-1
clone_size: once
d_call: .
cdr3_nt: TGCGCCAGCAGCTCACGGACACGACCGGACACTGAAGCTTTCTTT
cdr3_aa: CASSSRTRPDTEAFF

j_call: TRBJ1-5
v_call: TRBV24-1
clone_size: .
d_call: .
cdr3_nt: TGTGCCACCAGTGTGGCCAGCAATCAGCCCCAGCATTTT
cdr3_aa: CATSVASNQPQHF

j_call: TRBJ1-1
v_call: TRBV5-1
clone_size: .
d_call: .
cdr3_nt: TGCGCCAGCAGCTTCACAGGGCTGAACACTGAAGCTTTCTTT
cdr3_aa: CASSFTGLNTEAFF

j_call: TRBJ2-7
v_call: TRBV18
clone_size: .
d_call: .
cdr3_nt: TGTGCCAGCTCACCTTCTCTCGCCCGAGAAAACGAGCAGTACTTC
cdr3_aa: CASSPSLARENEQYF

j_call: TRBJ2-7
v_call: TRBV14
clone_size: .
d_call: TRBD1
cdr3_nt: TGTGCCAGCAGCCAAGGGACAGGGCAAGAGCAGTACTTC
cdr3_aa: CASSQGTGQEQYF

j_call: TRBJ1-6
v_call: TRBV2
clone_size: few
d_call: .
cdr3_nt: TGTGCCAGCAGTGAACGGCAGGGGTCACCCCTCCACTTT
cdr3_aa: CASSERQGSPLHF

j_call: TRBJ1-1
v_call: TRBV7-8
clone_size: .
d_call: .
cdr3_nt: TGTGCCAGCAGCCTCCGGGAGACGAACACTGAAGCTTTCTTT
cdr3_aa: CASSLRETNTEAFF

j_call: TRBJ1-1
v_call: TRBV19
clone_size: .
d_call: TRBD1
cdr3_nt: TGTGCCAGTACTTCGACCTCCGGGACAGGGGGTGAAGCTTTCTTT
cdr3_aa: CASTSTSGTGGEAFF

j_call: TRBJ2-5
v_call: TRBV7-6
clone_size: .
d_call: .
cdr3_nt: TGTGCCAGCAGCTCCAGACAGGTCCAAGAGACCCAGTACTTC
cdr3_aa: CASSSRQVQETQYF